Listed here are 9 T cell receptor beta chains from one sample, sequenced in a study of regulatory T cells in long-lasting Graves disease. Sample time point: persistent/refractory GD, antithyroid drugs over 5 years with positive TRAb. Construction of the TCR library relied on RNA isolated from PBMCs. In building TCR beta libraries, iRepertoire HTBI primers were used together with Arm-PCR of CDR3 regions. TCRdb reprocessed the multiplex PCR reads with MiXCR, giving one entry per CDR3 protein. The sample lists about 340,000 distinct CDR3 sequences, around 20% occurring once. Sequences were derived from peripheral blood mononuclear cells (PBMCs), sampled when the disease was refractory, from a patient treated with antithyroid drugs. These receptors were taken from a female donor with Graves disease.

This clonotype has a count of ten or more. The chain recombines TRBV10-3 with TRBJ1-2; 7 bases are a match to TRBD1. This CDR3 has 14 amino acids. Germline V gene data show CDR1 as ENHRY and CDR2 as SYGVKD. V shed 3 bases and J 4 bases; nucleotides not matched to a gene: 5. CDR3 in DNA: TGTGCCATCAGTGAAGGGGACAGAATCTATGGCTACACCTTC. This encodes CAISEGDRIYGYTF.

This clonotype has ten or more counts. The rearrangement joins TRBV19 to TRBJ1-2, with D unclear. Deletions cut 6 bases from V and 0 bases from J, with 14 bases between. The length of the CDR3 is 15 residues. Germline V gene sequence: CDR1 LNHDA, CDR2 SQIVND (reference sequence). CDR3 nucleotide sequence: TGTGCCAGTAGCTCCATGGCAGCTTCTAACTATGGCTACACCTTC. It is translated as CASSSMAASNYGYTF.

This clonotype was seen ten or more times. The chain joins TRBV12-3 or TRBV12-4 to TRBJ1-5; a weak D match, TRBD1 (6 bases). Trimming stripped 3 bases from V and 0 bases from J, with 15 bases between. CDR3 length: 17 residues. In nucleotides, the CDR3 is TGTGCCAGCAGTTTCGTGGGCGGGACACTTAGCAATCAGCCCCAGCATTTT. Amino acid sequence: CASSFVGGTLSNQPQHF.

Concerning this clonotype itself: A much larger clonotype is one base distant, so this may be a read error. The chain is built from TRBV11-2 and TRBJ1-5; D not resolved. Between the trimmed V and J ends, which lost 1 base and 3 bases, there was a span of 13 bases. Germline loops: CDR1 SGHAT, CDR2 FQNNGV. This CDR3 has 16 residues. The CDR3 loop reads CASSLVGPKPNQPQHF. CDR3 coding DNA: TGTGCCAGCAGCTTAGTAGGGCCTAAGCCCAATCAGCCCCAGCATTTT. The entire variable domain, with the rest obtained from reference TRBV11-2 and TRBJ1-5, is as follows: EAGVAQSPRYKIIEKRQSVAFWCNPISGHATLYWYQQILGQGPKLLIQFQNNGVVDDSQLPKDRFSAERLKGVDSTLKIQPAKLEDSAVYLCASSLVGPKPNQPQHFGDGTRLSIL.

There are many counts of this clonotype. The chain links TRBV2 to TRBJ2-1; D is unclear. This CDR3 is 16 amino acids long. The V end was cut by 3 bases, the J end by 0 bases, with 12 bases between. Germline assignment: CDR1 SNHLY and CDR2 FYNNEI. The CDR3 sequence is CASSDTDWDSYNEQFF. Here the CDR3 DNA reads TGTGCCAGCAGTGATACAGACTGGGACTCCTACAATGAGCAGTTCTTC. Drawing the rest from reference TRBV2 and TRBJ2-1, the complete variable domain is EPEVTQTPSHQVTQMGQEVILRCVPISNHLYFYWYRQILGQKVEFLVSFYNNEISEKSEIFDDQFSVERPDGSNFTLKIRSTKLEDSAMYFCASSDTDWDSYNEQFFGPGTRLTVL.

This clonotype was detected a few times. The chain carries TRBV10-2 and TRBJ1-1; D is undetermined. Germline CDR1 and CDR2: WSHSY and SAAADI. This CDR3 is built from 14 residues. V lost 0 bases and J 3 bases, leaving 8 bases between the germline ends. Written as DNA, the CDR3 is TGCGCCAGCAGTGAGTCTAGCGTGTACACTGAAGCTTTCTTT. Protein: CASSESSVYTEAFF.

V gene TRBV18 combines with J gene TRBJ2-7; D is uncertain. Germline V lookup: CDR1 KGHSH, CDR2 LQKENI. The CDR3 is 16 residues long. Trimming took off 3 bases at V and 0 bases at J, with 15 bases between the two ends. CDR3 loop: CASSPVTHRSSYEQYF. CDR3 coding DNA: TGTGCCAGCTCACCCGTCACGCATAGGAGCTCCTACGAGCAGTACTTC.

Ten or more counts support this clonotype. The genes are TRBV7-2 and TRBJ2-7; the match to TRBD2 covers 12 bases. This CDR3 has 15 residues. The V and J ends lost 5 bases and 3 bases, in that order; junction bases with no gene match: 5. Germline CDR1 and CDR2: SGHTA and FQGNSA. Written as DNA, the CDR3 is TGTGCCAGCAGCCAACTAGCGGGGGGTTACTACGAGCAGTACTTC. Its translation is CASSQLAGGYYEQYF.

This clonotype was counted at least ten times. DNA of the CDR3: TGTGCCAGCAGTGATCGGGGGTTAAAGGCTGAAGCTTTCTTT. This gives the protein CASSDRGLKAEAFF. J is TRBJ1-1 and V is TRBV6-1, with D perhaps matching TRBD1 (5 bases). The CDR3 has 14 amino acids. With 3 bases removed from V and 6 bases from J, the gap between germline ends came to 14 bases. Germline V gives CDR1 MNHNS, CDR2 SASEGT.